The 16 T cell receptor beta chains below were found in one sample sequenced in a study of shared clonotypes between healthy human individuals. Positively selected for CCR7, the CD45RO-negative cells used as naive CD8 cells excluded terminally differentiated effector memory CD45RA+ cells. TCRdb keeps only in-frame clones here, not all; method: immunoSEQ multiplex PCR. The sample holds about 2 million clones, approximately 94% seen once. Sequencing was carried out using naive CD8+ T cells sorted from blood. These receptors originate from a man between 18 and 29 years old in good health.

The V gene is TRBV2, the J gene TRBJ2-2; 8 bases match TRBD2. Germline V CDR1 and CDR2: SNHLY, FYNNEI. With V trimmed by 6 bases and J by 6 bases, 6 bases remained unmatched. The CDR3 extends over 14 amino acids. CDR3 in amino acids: CASRTSDGAGELFF. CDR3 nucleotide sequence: TGTGCCAGCAGGACTAGCGACGGGGCCGGGGAGCTGTTTTTT.

The CDR3 region has the DNA TGTGCCAGCAGCTTAGACCCAGGGACCAAAAACATTCAGTACTTC. Its protein is CASSLDPGTKNIQYF. The chain uses TRBV11-2 and TRBJ2-4; TRBD1 might be the D (5 bases). The CDR3 has 15 residues. Trimming took off 0 bases at V and 2 bases at J, with 8 bases between the two ends. Per germline, CDR1 SGHAT and CDR2 FQNNGV.

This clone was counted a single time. The CDR3, as DNA: TGTGCCAGCAGCTTAGCGCGGGCGAACTCGTTCATAGCCGGACTCTACGAGCAGTACTTC. This encodes CASSLARANSFIAGLYEQYF. This sequence joins TRBV7-2 and TRBJ2-7; D may be TRBD2 (5 bases). The CDR3 extends over 20 amino acids. Germline CDR1 reads SGHTA; CDR2 reads FQGNSA. The V end was cut by 0 bases, the J end by 3 bases, with 27 bases between.

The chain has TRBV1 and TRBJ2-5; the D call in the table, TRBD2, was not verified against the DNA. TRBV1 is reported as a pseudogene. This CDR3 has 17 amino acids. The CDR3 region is CTSSQASGGERQETQYF. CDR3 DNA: TGCACCAGCAGCCAAGCTAGCGGGGGGGAAAGACAAGAGACCCAGTACTTC.

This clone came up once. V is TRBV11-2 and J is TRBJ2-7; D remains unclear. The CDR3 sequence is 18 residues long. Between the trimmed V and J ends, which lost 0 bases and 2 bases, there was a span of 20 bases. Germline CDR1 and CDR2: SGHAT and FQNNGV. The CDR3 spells CASSLDDVGPDFAYEQYF. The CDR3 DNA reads TGTGCCAGCAGCTTAGATGATGTCGGGCCCGACTTCGCCTACGAGCAGTACTTC.

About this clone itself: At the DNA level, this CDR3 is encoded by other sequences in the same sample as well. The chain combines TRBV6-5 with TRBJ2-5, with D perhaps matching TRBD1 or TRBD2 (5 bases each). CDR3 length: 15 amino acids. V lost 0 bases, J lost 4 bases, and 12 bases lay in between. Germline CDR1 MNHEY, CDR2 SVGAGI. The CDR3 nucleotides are TGTGCCAGCAGTTACTCGCTCCGGGGCGGAGAGACCCAGTACTTC. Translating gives CASSYSLRGGETQYF.

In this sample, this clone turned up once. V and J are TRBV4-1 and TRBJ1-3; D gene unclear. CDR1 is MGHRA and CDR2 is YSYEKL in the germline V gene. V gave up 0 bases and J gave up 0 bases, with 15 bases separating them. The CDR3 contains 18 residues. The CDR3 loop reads CASSQDAASAFSGNTIYF. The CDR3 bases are TGCGCCAGCAGCCAAGATGCGGCCAGTGCCTTCTCTGGAAACACCATATATTTT.

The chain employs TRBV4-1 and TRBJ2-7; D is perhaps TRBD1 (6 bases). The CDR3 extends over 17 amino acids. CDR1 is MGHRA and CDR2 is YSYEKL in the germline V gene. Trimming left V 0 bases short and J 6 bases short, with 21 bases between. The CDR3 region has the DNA TGCGCCAGCAGCCAAGACCCGTTTAAACAGGGTCACTTCGAGCAGTACTTC. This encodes CASSQDPFKQGHFEQYF.

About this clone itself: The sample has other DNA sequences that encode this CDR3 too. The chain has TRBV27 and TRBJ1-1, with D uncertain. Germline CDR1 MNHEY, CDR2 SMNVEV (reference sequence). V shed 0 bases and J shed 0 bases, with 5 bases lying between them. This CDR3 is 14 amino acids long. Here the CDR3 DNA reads TGTGCCAGCAGTTTATCGGGCCTGAACACTGAAGCTTTCTTT. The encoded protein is CASSLSGLNTEAFF.

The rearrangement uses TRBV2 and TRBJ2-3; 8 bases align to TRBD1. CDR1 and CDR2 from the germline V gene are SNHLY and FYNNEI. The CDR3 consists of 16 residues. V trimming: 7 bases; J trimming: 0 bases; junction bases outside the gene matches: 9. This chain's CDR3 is CASISTGASSTDTQYF. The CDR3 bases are TGTGCCAGCATATCGACAGGGGCGTCTAGCACAGATACGCAGTATTTT.

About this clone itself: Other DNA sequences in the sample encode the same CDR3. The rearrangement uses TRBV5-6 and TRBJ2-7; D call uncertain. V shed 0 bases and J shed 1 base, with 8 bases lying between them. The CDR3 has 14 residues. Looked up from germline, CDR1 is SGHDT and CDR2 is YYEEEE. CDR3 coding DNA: TGTGCCAGCAGCTTGGTACGGCCATCCTACGAGCAGTACTTC. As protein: CASSLVRPSYEQYF.

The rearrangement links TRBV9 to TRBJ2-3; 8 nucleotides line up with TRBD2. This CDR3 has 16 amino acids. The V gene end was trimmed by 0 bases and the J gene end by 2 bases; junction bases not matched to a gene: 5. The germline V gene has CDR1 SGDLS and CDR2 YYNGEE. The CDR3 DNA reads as TGTGCCAGCAGCGTAGACGGAGCGGGGGACACAGATACGCAGTATTTT. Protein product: CASSVDGAGDTDTQYF.

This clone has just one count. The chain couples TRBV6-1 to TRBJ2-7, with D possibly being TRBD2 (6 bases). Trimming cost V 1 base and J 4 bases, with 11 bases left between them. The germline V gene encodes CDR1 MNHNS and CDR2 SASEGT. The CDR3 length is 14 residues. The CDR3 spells CASSEGWGGYEQYF. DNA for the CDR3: TGTGCCAGCAGTGAAGGGTGGGGAGGTTACGAGCAGTACTTC.

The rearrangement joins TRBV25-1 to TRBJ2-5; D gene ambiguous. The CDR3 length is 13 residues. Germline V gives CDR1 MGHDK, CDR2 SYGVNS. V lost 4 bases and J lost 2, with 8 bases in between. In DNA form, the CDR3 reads TGTGCCAGCAGTGGGACCCAACAAGAGACCCAGTACTTC. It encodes CASSGTQQETQYF.

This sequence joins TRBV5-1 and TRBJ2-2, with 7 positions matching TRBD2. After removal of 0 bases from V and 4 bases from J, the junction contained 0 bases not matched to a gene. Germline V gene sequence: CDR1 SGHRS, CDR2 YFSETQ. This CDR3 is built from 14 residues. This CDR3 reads CASSLGGSTGELFF. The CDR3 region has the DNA TGCGCCAGCAGCTTGGGCGGGAGCACCGGGGAGCTGTTTTTT.

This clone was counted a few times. CDR3 sequence (DNA): TGCGCCAGCAGCCAAGATACGGATACCTATAATTCACCCCTCCACTTT. Protein sequence: CASSQDTDTYNSPLHF. The genes are TRBV4-1 and TRBJ1-6; D gene uncertain. The germline V gene encodes CDR1 MGHRA and CDR2 YSYEKL. The V end lost 0 bases, the J end lost 2 bases, and 8 bases lay between the germline ends. The CDR3 is 16 residues long.